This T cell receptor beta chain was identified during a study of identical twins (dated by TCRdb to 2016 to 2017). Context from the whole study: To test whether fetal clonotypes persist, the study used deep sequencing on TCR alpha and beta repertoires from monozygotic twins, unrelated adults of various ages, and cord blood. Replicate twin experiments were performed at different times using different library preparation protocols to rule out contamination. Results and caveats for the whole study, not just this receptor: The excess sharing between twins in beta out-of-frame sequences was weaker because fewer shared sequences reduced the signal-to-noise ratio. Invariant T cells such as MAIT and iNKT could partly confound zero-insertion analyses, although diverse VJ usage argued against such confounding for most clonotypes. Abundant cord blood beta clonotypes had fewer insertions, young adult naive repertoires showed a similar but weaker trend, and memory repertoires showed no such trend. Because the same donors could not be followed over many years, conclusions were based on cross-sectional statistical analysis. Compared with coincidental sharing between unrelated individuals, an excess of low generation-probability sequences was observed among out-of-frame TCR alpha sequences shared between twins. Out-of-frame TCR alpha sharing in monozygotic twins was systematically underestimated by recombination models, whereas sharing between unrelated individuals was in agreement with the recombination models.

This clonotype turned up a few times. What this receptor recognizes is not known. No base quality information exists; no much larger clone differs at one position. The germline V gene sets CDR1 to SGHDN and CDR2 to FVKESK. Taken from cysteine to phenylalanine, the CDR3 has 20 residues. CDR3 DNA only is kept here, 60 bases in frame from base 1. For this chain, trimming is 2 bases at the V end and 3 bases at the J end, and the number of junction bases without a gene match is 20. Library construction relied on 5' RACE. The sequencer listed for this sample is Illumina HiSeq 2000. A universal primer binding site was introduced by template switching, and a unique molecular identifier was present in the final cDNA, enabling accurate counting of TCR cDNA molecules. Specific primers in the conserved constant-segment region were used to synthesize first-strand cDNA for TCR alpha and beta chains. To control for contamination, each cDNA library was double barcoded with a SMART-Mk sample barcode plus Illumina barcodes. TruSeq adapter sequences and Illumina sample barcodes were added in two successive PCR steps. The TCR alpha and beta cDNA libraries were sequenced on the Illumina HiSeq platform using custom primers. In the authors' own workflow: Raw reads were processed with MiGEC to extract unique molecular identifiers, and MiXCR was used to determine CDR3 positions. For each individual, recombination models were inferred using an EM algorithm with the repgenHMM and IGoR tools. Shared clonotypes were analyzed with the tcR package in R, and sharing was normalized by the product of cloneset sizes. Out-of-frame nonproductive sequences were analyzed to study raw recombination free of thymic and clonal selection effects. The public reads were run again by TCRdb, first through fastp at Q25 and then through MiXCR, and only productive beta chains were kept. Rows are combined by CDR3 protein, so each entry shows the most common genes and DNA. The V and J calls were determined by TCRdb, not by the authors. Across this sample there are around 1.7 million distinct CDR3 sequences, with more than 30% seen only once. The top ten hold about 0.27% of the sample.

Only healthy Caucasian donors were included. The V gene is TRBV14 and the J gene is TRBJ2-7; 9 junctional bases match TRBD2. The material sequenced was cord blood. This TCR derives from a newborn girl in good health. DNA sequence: TGTGCCAGCAGCCAACGTGGGTATGGTCTAATAGCGGGGGTCAGCTACGAGCAGTACTTC. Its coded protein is CASSQRGYGLIAGVSYEQYF.